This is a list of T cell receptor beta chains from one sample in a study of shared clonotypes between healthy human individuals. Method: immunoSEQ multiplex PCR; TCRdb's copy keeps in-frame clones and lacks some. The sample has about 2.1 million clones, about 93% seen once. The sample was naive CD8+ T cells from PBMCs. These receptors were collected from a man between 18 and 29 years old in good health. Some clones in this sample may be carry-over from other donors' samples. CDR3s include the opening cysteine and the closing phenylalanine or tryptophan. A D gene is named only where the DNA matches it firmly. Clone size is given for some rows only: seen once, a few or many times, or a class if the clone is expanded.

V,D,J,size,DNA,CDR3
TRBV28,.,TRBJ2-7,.,TGTGCCAGCAGTTTACGTATCTACGAGCAGTACTTC,CASSLRIYEQYF
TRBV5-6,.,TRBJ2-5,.,TGTGCCAGCAGCTTGAGGTTTCGGGAGACCCAGTACTTC,CASSLRFRETQYF
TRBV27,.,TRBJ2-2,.,TGTGCCAGCAGTAATGCACCAGATCTCAACACCGGGGAGCTGTTTTTT,CASSNAPDLNTGELFF
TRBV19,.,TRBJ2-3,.,TGTGCCAGTACCGAACGGGATATGACAGGCACAGATACGCAGTATTTT,CASTERDMTGTDTQYF
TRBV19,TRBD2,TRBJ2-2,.,TGTGCCAGTAATATAGGAGCGGGAGCTGCAGGGGAGCTGTTTTTT,CASNIGAGAAGELFF
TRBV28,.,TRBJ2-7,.,TGTGCCAGCAGCCGGGGGGCAGGTGGTTACTTCGAGCAGTACTTC,CASSRGAGGYFEQYF
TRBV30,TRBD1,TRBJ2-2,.,TGTGCCTGGAGACCGAGGACAGGCGGCACCGGGGAGCTGTTTTTT,CAWRPRTGGTGELFF
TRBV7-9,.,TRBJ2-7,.,TGTGCCAGCAGCCTCCCAGTCGGTGGGTCCTACGAGCAGTACTTC,CASSLPVGGSYEQYF
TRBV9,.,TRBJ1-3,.,TGTGCCAGCAGCGTATACAGTCACTCTGGAAACACCATATATTTT,CASSVYSHSGNTIYF
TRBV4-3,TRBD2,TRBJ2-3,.,TGCGCCAGCAGCCAGGGAGGACTAGCGGGAGTAAAGGGCACAGATACGCAGTATTTT,CASSQGGLAGVKGTDTQYF
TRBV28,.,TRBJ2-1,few,TGTGCCAGCAGCCCCGTAGATCTCAGGGACAATGAGCAGTTCTTC,CASSPVDLRDNEQFF
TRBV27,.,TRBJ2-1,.,TGTGCCAGCAGTTTATATACACAACACAATGAGCAGTTCTTC,CASSLYTQHNEQFF
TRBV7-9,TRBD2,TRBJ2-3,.,TGTGCCAGCAGCTCCCGGAGCAAGACTAGCGCGAGTAGCACAGATACGCAGTATTTT,CASSSRSKTSASSTDTQYF
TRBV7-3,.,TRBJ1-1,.,TGTGCCAGCAGCTTAGGGGGCCAGGGGCGAACTGAAGCTTTCTTT,CASSLGGQGRTEAFF
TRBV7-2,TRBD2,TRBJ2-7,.,TGTGCCAGCAGCTTTACTGCGGGAGGCTTTTTATACGAGCAGTACTTC,CASSFTAGGFLYEQYF
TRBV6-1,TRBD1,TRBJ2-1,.,TGTGCCAGCAGTGAATGGGGGACAGGGGGCTCTGGTGAGCAGTTCTTC,CASSEWGTGGSGEQFF
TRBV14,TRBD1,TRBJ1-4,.,TGTGCCAGCAGCTCACGTAACAGGGGGCTTGGCGAAAAACTGTTTTTT,CASSSRNRGLGEKLFF
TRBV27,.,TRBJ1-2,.,TGTGCCAGCAGTCCGCGGGGTTCGGACTATGGCTACACCTTC,CASSPRGSDYGYTF
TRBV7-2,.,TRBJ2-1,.,TGTGCCAGCAGCACCAGACAACGGGTACGGAATGAGCAGTTCTTC,CASSTRQRVRNEQFF
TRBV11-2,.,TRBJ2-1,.,TGTGCCAGCAGCTTAGAGGCTCCAGGGTGGGCGCCCAATGAGCAGTTCTTC,CASSLEAPGWAPNEQFF
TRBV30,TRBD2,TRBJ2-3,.,TGTGCCTGGAGTACTTGGCGGGAGGGGGGGGCAGATACGCAGTATTTT,CAWSTWREGGADTQYF
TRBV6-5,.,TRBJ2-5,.,TGTGCCAGCAGTTACAAAAGGGCAGGGCAAGAGACCCAGTACTTC,CASSYKRAGQETQYF
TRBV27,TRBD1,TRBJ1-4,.,TGTGCCAGCAGCTGGACAGGGCGTGAAAAACTGTTTTTT,CASSWTGREKLFF
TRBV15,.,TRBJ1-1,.,TGTGCCACCAGCAGAGCGGGGGAGGGGAGGAACACTGAAGCTTTCTTT,CATSRAGEGRNTEAFF
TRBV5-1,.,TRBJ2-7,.,TGCGCCAGCAGCTTGGTGGGAGGCGAGCAGTACTTC,CASSLVGGEQYF
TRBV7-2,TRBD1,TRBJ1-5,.,TGTGCCAGCAGCCCTTTTGACAGGGAGAATCAGCCCCAGCATTTT,CASSPFDRENQPQHF
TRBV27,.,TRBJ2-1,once,TGTGCCAGCTTGTCGGGGAATGAGCAGTTCTTC,CASLSGNEQFF
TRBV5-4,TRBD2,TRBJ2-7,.,TGTGCCAGCAGCTTGACTAGCGGTCCCTACGAGCAGTACTTC,CASSLTSGPYEQYF
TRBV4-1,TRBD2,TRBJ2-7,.,TGCGCCAGCAGCCAAGATCTAGGACTAGCTTTCGAGCAGTACTTC,CASSQDLGLAFEQYF
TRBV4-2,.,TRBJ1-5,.,TGTGCCAGCAGCCCCCGGGTCGCAGGGCAGCCCCAGCATTTT,CASSPRVAGQPQHF
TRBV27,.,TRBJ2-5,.,TGTGCCAGCAGTTCAGGGGTGAATTATGCAGAGACCCAGTACTTC,CASSSGVNYAETQYF
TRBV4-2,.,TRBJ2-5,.,TGTGCCAGCAGCCAAGATGCCGGGAATGGGATTTGGAGCCAGTACTTC,CASSQDAGNGIWSQYF
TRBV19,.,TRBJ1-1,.,TGTGCCAGTACCCTCGCTAGTAGCACTGAAGCTTTCTTT,CASTLASSTEAFF
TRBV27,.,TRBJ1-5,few,TGTGCCAGCAGTCCGGATCAATACAGGGCTGGCCATCAGCCCCAGCATTTT,CASSPDQYRAGHQPQHF
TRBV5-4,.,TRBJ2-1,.,TGTGCCAGCAGCTTTTCGGCGGACTTGTCGACAGGTGAGCAGTTCTTC,CASSFSADLSTGEQFF
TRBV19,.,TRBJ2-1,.,TGTGCCAGTAGTATAGTCGCGGGATCTGAGCAGTTCTTC,CASSIVAGSEQFF
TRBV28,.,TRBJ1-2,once,TGTGCCAGCACAGCACCCCTCCTTTCTACCTATGGCTACACCTTC,CASTAPLLSTYGYTF
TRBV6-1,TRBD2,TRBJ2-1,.,TGTGCCAGCAGTAGCAGCGGGAGTAGCTACAATGAGCAGTTCTTC,CASSSSGSSYNEQFF
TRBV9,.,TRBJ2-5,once,TGTGCCAGCAGCCCCCCCGGTAGGGCAGGAGAGACCCAGTACTTC,CASSPPGRAGETQYF
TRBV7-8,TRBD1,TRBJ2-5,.,TGTGCCAGCAGCTTAGAGGACAGGTACCAAGAGACCCAGTACTTC,CASSLEDRYQETQYF
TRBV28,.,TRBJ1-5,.,TGTGCCAGCAGGGGATCGAATCAGCCCCAGCATTTT,CASRGSNQPQHF
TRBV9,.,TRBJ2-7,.,TGTGCCAGCAGCGTAGGAACAGTGCCCTACGAGCAGTACTTC,CASSVGTVPYEQYF
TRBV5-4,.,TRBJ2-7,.,TGTGCCAGCAGCGACAGACGGGGCTACGAGCAGTACTTC,CASSDRRGYEQYF
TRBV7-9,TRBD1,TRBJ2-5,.,TGTGCCAGCAGCTTAGCCCTCACGGGGACAGGGGTATACCAAGAGACCCAGTACTTC,CASSLALTGTGVYQETQYF
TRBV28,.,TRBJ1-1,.,TGTGCCAGCAGTGCCTCGTGGGGGGACACTGAAGCTTTCTTT,CASSASWGDTEAFF
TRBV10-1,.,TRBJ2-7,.,TGCGCCAGCAGTGAGGCCCCTTCGGGACCCAACTCCTACGAGCAGTACTTC,CASSEAPSGPNSYEQYF
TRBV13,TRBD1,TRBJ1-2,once,TGTGCCAGCAGCTTAGACGATCCGGGACAGGTGAACTATGGCTACACCTTC,CASSLDDPGQVNYGYTF
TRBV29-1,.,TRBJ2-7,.,TGCAGCGTCCGGGACATATCCTACGAGCAGTACTTC,CSVRDISYEQYF
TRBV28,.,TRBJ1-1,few,TGTGCCAGCAGTTTAAGAAGGGGTAGCACTGAAGCTTTCTTT,CASSLRRGSTEAFF
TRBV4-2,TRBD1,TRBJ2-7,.,TGTGCCAGCAGCCAAGCCCGGGACAGGGCCACCTACGAGCAGTACTTC,CASSQARDRATYEQYF
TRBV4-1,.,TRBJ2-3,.,TGCGCCAGCAGCCAAGTCGGTGGGGACCAACTTCGGGAGTATTTT,CASSQVGGDQLREYF
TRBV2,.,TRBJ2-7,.,TGTGCCAGCAGTGAAGAACCCTACGAGCAGTACTTC,CASSEEPYEQYF
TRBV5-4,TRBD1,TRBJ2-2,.,TGTGCCATCCCCAGGGGGTCCGGGGAGCTGTTTTTT,CAIPRGSGELFF
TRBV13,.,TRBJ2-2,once,TGTGCCAGCCAAGGCAGGGGGGTGAACACCGGGGAGCTGTTTTTT,CASQGRGVNTGELFF
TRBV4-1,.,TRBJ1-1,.,TGCGCCAGCAGCCAAGGAGCTGGGACTGCTGAAGCTTTCTTT,CASSQGAGTAEAFF
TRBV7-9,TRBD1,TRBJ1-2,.,TGTGCCAGCACTAATGCCGCGGGACAGCCGGACTATGGCTACACCTTC,CASTNAAGQPDYGYTF
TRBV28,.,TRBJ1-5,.,TGTGCCAGCAGGCTATTACAGGGATTTAGCAATCAGCCCCAGCATTTT,CASRLLQGFSNQPQHF
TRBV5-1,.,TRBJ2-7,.,TGCGCCAGCAGCTTCTTGGCTAGTGGCTACGAGCAGTACTTC,CASSFLASGYEQYF
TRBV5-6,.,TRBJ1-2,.,TGTGCCAGCACCACGGGGGGGGGCCATGGCTACACCTTC,CASTTGGGHGYTF
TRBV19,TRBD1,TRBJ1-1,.,TGTGCCAGTTCGGACAGGGGGGGAAACACTGAAGCTTTCTTT,CASSDRGGNTEAFF